One sample yielded the 14 T cell receptor beta chains listed below, sequenced in a study of Ad26.COV2.S vaccination and SARS-CoV-2 variants (dated by TCRdb to the early 2020s). The library was made by the immunoSEQ multiplex PCR assay. The immuneACCESS repertoire file appears here via TCRdb, limited to in-frame rearrangements. These files lack a portion of the clones; in checked studies, under half of the deficit traces to unresolved V genes, and the cause of the others is not known. The sample records roughly 460,000 clones, about nine tenths of which are singletons. The ten largest make up under 2% of the sample. The treatment or condition label on this specimen signifies: roughly 19 received Ad26.COV2.S at low or high dose, single or two shots; five or six received placebo; per-sample allocation not given. Repertoires of vaccine and placebo recipients were sequenced from samples collected on day 63 after the first injection.

The sequencing used peripheral blood, collected in a trial of Ad26.COV2.S vaccine versus placebo. The receptors here all came from a person between 18 and 59 years old who received the Ad26.COV2.S COVID-19 vaccine or a placebo.

V gene TRBV6-4 combines with J gene TRBJ1-1, with D perhaps matching TRBD1 (6 bases). The CDR3 loop spans 14 amino acids. Germline lookup yields CDR1 MRHNA and CDR2 SNTAGT. Trimming left V 6 bases short and J 10 bases short, with 21 bases between. The CDR3 bases are TGTGCCAGCAGCCTCGAGGGGGGATATGGAGGAGCTTTCTTT. It translates to CASSLEGGYGGAFF.

The genes are TRBV13 and TRBJ2-5; TRBD2 might be the D (6 bases). Germline loops: CDR1 PRHDT, CDR2 FYEKMQ (reference sequence). The CDR3 is 14 residues long. V lost 2 bases, J lost 5 bases, and 12 bases lay in between. CDR3 sequence: CASSLLWRGETQYF. Written as DNA, the CDR3 is TGTGCCAGCAGCTTACTCTGGAGGGGCGAGACCCAGTACTTC.

The rearrangement joins TRBV21-1 to TRBJ2-1. TRBV21-1 is classified as a pseudogene. This CDR3 is built from 15 residues. This CDR3 reads CASSPPGRGYNEQFF. CDR3 bases: TGTGCCAGCAGCCCTCCGGGAAGGGGTTACAATGAGCAGTTCTTC.

The rearrangement links TRBV4-1 to TRBJ1-1; maybe TRBD1 (6 bases). The germline V gene has CDR1 MGHRA and CDR2 YSYEKL. Trimming removed 4 bases from V and 3 bases from J, with 15 bases in between. CDR3 size: 15 residues. The DNA for the CDR3 is TGCGCCAGCAGCCGCCTACAGGGACAACACACTGAAGCTTTCTTT. It codes for CASSRLQGQHTEAFF.

The V call is TRBV10-2, the J call TRBJ2-5, with 7 nucleotides matching TRBD1. The CDR3 is 14 residues long. Germline V gene data show CDR1 as WSHSY and CDR2 as SAAADI. Unmatched junction bases numbered 11, after V lost 6 bases and J lost 7 bases. CDR3 DNA sequence: TGCGCCAGCAGGGCCGGGACAGCTGTGAGGACCCAGTACTTC. It translates to CASRAGTAVRTQYF.

The chain has TRBV14 and TRBJ2-7; D remains ambiguous. The V end lost 2 bases, the J end lost 2 bases, and 10 bases lay between the germline ends. CDR3 length: 14 amino acids. The germline V gene encodes CDR1 SGHDN and CDR2 FVKESK. The chain's CDR3 is CASSQSPRTYEQYF. The CDR3 DNA is TGTGCCAGCAGCCAAAGCCCACGGACCTACGAGCAGTACTTC. Full variable domain (outside the CDR3, taken from reference TRBV14 and TRBJ2-7): EAGVTQFPSHSVIEKGQTVTLRCDPISGHDNLYWYRRVMGKEIKFLLHFVKESKQDESGMPNNRFLAERTGGTYSTLKVQPAELEDSGVYFCASSQSPRTYEQYFGPGTRLTVT.

This clone has more than one count but fewer than ten. The gene calls are TRBV9 and TRBJ2-2; no firm D call. Trimming took 0 bases from V and 8 from J, leaving 8 bases between them. CDR1 is SGDLS and CDR2 is YYNGEE in the germline V gene. The CDR3 contains 13 residues. In DNA, the CDR3 is TGTGCCAGCAGCGTAGTAGTCGCAGGGGAGCTGTTTTTT. The encoded protein is CASSVVVAGELFF.

The chain couples TRBV7-9 to TRBJ2-7; 11 bases fit TRBD2. The length of the CDR3 is 15 residues. V gave up 2 bases and J gave up 4 bases; unmatched junction bases: 4. Germline V CDR1 and CDR2: SEHNR, FQNEAQ (reference sequence). The CDR3 sequence: CASSLTTSGIYEQYF. The CDR3 DNA follows: TGTGCCAGCAGCTTAACGACTAGCGGGATTTACGAGCAGTACTTC.

The rearrangement uses TRBV7-3 and TRBJ2-3; 8 nucleotides line up with TRBD2. Germline V gene sequence: CDR1 SGHTA, CDR2 FQGTGA. Trimming removed 4 bases from V and 7 bases from J; junction bases left unmatched: 10. This CDR3 is built from 15 residues. CDR3 coding DNA: TGTGCCAGCAGCTCCGAGGCGCTAGCGGGTAATACGCAGTATTTT. Translation gives CASSSEALAGNTQYF. The full variable domain, its missing parts supplied by reference TRBV7-3 and TRBJ2-3, is GAGVSQTPSNKVTEKGKYVELRCDPISGHTALYWYRQSLGQGPEFLIYFQGTGAADDSGLPNDRFFAVRPEGSVSTLKIQRTERGDSAVYLCASSSEALAGNTQYFGPGTRLTVL.

This rearrangement joins TRBV2 to TRBJ2-1, with D maybe TRBD1 (5 bases). The CDR3 length is 12 residues. Germline CDR1 and CDR2: SNHLY and FYNNEI. V was trimmed by 1 base and J by 9 bases, leaving 7 bases between them. The chain's CDR3 is CASSEGGIEQFF. Written as DNA, the CDR3 is TGTGCCAGCAGTGAAGGGGGCATTGAGCAGTTCTTC.

This chain links TRBV6-2 or TRBV6-3 with TRBJ1-5, with a weak D call TRBD1 (5 bases). CDR1 and CDR2 (germline): MNHEY, SVGEGT. CDR3 length equals 12 residues. V was trimmed by 4 bases and J by 6 bases, leaving 7 bases between them. This chain's CDR3 is CASSWGGQPQHF. CDR3 in DNA: TGTGCCAGCAGTTGGGGGGGTCAGCCCCAGCATTTT.

The chain links TRBV6-4 to TRBJ1-3, with 8 bases that match TRBD1. The trim removed 4 bases at V and 0 bases at J, leaving 8 bases unmatched. The germline V gene encodes CDR1 MRHNA and CDR2 SNTAGT. The CDR3 length is 17 residues. In DNA, the CDR3 is TGTGCCAGCAGTGGGACAGGGTCCCTTTTCTCTGGAAACACCATATATTTT. Protein sequence: CASSGTGSLFSGNTIYF.

The rearrangement joins TRBV28 to TRBJ2-1, with D perhaps TRBD1 (5 bases). Germline CDR1 is MDHEN and CDR2 is SYDVKM. V shed 3 bases and J shed 5 bases, with 8 bases lying between them. The CDR3 has 13 residues. The CDR3 DNA follows: TGTGCCAGCAGTTTTAGGGGCCACAATGAGCAGTTCTTC. Its translation is CASSFRGHNEQFF.

The genes are TRBV5-6 and TRBJ2-7, with D possibly matching TRBD2 (5 bases). CDR3 length: 15 residues. V shed 3 bases and J shed 7 bases, with 20 bases lying between them. Germline CDR1 is SGHDT and CDR2 is YYEEEE. The CDR3 DNA is TGTGCCAGCAGCTGGAACGAGGGTTTCTCGGAGGAGCAGTACTTC. The encoded protein is CASSWNEGFSEEQYF.